Below, 29 T cell receptor beta chains from the same sample are listed, as sequenced in a study of shared clonotypes between healthy human individuals. Produced via immunoSEQ multiplex PCR; TCRdb's table is partial and in-frame only. Of more than 2 million clones listed, 85% to 95% are singletons. What was sequenced was naive CD4+ T cells sorted from blood. Described subset: CD45RA+ positively selected. These receptors came from a man aged 18 to 29 in good health.

This chain joins TRBV7-9 and TRBJ2-7; D is possibly TRBD2 (6 bases). Germline V gene lookup returns CDR1 SEHNR and CDR2 FQNEAQ (reference sequence). Deletions cut 4 bases from V and 7 bases from J, with 23 bases between. This CDR3 spans 16 amino acids. As DNA, the CDR3 is TGTGCCAGCAGCTCGCTAGGCGGCGGAGGCGGAGGGGAGCAGTACTTC. Residues: CASSSLGGGGGGEQYF.

This chain uses TRBV27 with TRBJ1-2; D may be TRBD1 (6 bases). This CDR3 has 15 residues. The germline V and J ends were trimmed by 3 bases and 1 base, with 12 bases remaining between them. The germline V gene has CDR1 MNHEY and CDR2 SMNVEV (reference sequence). CDR3 coding DNA: TGTGCCAGCAGTTTGGCGGGGGCAAATAACTATGGCTACACCTTC. It is translated as CASSLAGANNYGYTF.

V usage is TRBV5-5 and J usage is TRBJ2-7, with 11 bases matching TRBD2. Germline assignment: CDR1 SGHKS and CDR2 YYEKEE (reference sequence). The CDR3 sequence is 15 residues long. V was pared by 4 bases and J by 3 bases, with 6 bases of the junction left unmatched. Here the CDR3 reads CASSRSTSGVYEQYF. The CDR3 DNA sequence: TGTGCCAGCAGCAGGTCGACTAGCGGGGTCTACGAGCAGTACTTC. The whole variable domain, filled in from reference TRBV5-5 and TRBJ2-7, reads DAGVTQSPTHLIKTRGQQVTLRCSPISGHKSVSWYQQVLGQGPQFIFQYYEKEERGRGNFPDRFSARQFPNYSSELNVNALLLGDSALYLCASSRSTSGVYEQYFGPGTRLTVT.

A remark on this clone: At the DNA level, this CDR3 is encoded by other sequences in the same sample as well. The chain combines TRBV7-2 with TRBJ1-5, with D unclear. The CDR3 runs to 14 residues. From germline, CDR1 is SGHTA and CDR2 FQGNSA. V was trimmed by 3 bases and J by 0 bases, leaving 6 bases between them. Here the CDR3 reads CASSFTNSNQPQHF. For the CDR3, the DNA is TGTGCCAGCAGCTTTACGAATAGCAATCAGCCCCAGCATTTT.

V gene TRBV11-3 combines with J gene TRBJ2-5; TRBD2 is a possible D gene (7 bases). This CDR3 comprises 15 residues. Germline loops: CDR1 SGHNT, CDR2 YENEEA. The CDR3 DNA follows: TGTCCCCCAGCAGTCCGCGGGGGCTTTGGGAAGACCCAGTACTTC. Translated, it gives CPPAVRGGFGKTQYF.

This chain connects TRBV29-1 to TRBJ2-5, with 8 bases that match TRBD2. This CDR3 is built from 15 residues. J gave up 3 bases and V 5 bases, and 11 bases lay outside the gene matches. Germline CDR1 SQVTM, CDR2 ANQGSEA. CDR3 in DNA: TGCAGCGTTCCCGGGGGGGGCTTTGGTGAAGAGACCCAGTACTTC. It encodes CSVPGGGFGEETQYF.

This clone has ten or more counts. The chain carries TRBV5-4 and TRBJ2-7, with 14 bases that match TRBD2. Germline V gene sequence: CDR1 SGHNT, CDR2 YYREEE (reference sequence). This CDR3 spans 15 amino acids. J lost 3 bases, V lost 4 bases, and 3 bases had no gene match. This chain's CDR3 is CASSEGTSGSYEQYF. In DNA form, the CDR3 reads TGTGCCAGCAGCGAAGGGACTAGCGGGAGCTACGAGCAGTACTTC.

This chain connects TRBV28 to TRBJ2-1, with no clear D. Germline CDR1 is MDHEN and CDR2 is SYDVKM. The CDR3 covers 12 residues. The ends were cut back, 5 bases at V and 10 bases at J, with 12 bases in the middle. CDR3 amino acids: CASSGRTDEQFF. In DNA form, the CDR3 reads TGTGCCAGCAGTGGACGGACGGACGAGCAGTTCTTC.

This rearrangement joins TRBV27 to TRBJ1-6, with 11 bases matching TRBD1. With 2 bases clipped from V and 10 bases from J, the junction kept 4 bases outside the gene matches. Germline V gives CDR1 MNHEY, CDR2 SMNVEV (reference sequence). The CDR3 has 15 amino acids. The DNA for the CDR3 is TGTGCCAGCAGTTTAGGGGACAGGGGGGGGTCACCCCTCCACTTT. Its protein product is CASSLGDRGGSPLHF.

This clone appeared a single time. J is TRBJ1-5 and V is TRBV19; D possibly corresponds to TRBD1 (6 bases). Germline V gives CDR1 LNHDA, CDR2 SQIVND (reference sequence). V dropped 5 bases and J dropped 9 bases, with 23 bases sitting between them. This CDR3 has 16 residues. The CDR3 sequence: CASSSLQGRDFRPQHF. DNA for the CDR3: TGTGCCAGTAGTTCTCTACAGGGTCGGGACTTCAGGCCCCAGCATTTT.

This clone showed up just a few times. The rearrangement joins TRBV2 to TRBJ2-5; D gene unclear. The better agreement between TRBJ2-7 and the DNA end casts doubt on the J call. CDR3 length equals 13 residues. Germline CDR1 and CDR2: SNHLY and FYNNEI. This CDR3 is CASGVVVGYEQYF. CDR3 DNA sequence: TGTGCCAGCGGGGTTGTAGTGGGCTACGAGCAGTACTTC.

V is TRBV4-1 and J is TRBJ1-5, with D possibly being TRBD1 (5 bases). V was shortened by 0 bases and J by 1 base, with 16 bases between the two germline ends. CDR1 and CDR2 (germline): MGHRA, YSYEKL. This CDR3 spans 18 amino acids. The CDR3 coding sequence is TGCGCCAGCAGCCAAGATAGTGCAGGCGGGGACAGCAATCAGCCCCAGCATTTT. It codes for CASSQDSAGGDSNQPQHF.

V usage is TRBV15 and J usage is TRBJ2-3; no reliable D call. From germline, CDR1 is LNHNV and CDR2 YYDKDF (reference sequence). This CDR3 is built from 15 residues. Trimming pared 0 bases from V and 4 bases from J, leaving 11 bases between. CDR3 loop: CATSRDLTEPDTQYF. The CDR3 DNA sequence: TGTGCCACCAGCAGAGATCTGACTGAGCCAGATACGCAGTATTTT.

The chain recombines TRBV2 with TRBJ2-2, with TRBD1 matching over 10 bases. Unmatched junction bases numbered 9, after V lost 7 bases and J lost 4 bases. Germline values: CDR1 SNHLY, CDR2 FYNNEI. This CDR3 spans 16 amino acids. CDR3 residues: CASTKQGTGVTGELFF. CDR3 coding DNA: TGTGCCAGCACCAAGCAGGGGACAGGGGTCACCGGGGAGCTGTTTTTT.

The chain's CDR3 is CASSLASGTGTEAFF. The CDR3 bases are TGCGCCAGCAGCTTGGCCTCCGGGACAGGGACCGAAGCTTTCTTT. The chain has TRBV5-1 and TRBJ1-1, with 9 bases fitting TRBD1. The CDR3 loop spans 15 amino acids. V was pared by 0 bases and J by 8 bases, with 8 bases of the junction left unmatched. Germline V gene data show CDR1 as SGHRS and CDR2 as YFSETQ.

This chain links TRBV10-2 with TRBJ2-1; D is possibly TRBD2 (6 bases). The CDR3 length is 13 residues. V lost 8 bases and J lost 0, with 8 bases in between. From germline, CDR1 is WSHSY and CDR2 SAAADI. The CDR3 protein is CASGGFSYNEQFF. CDR3 nucleotides: TGCGCCAGCGGGGGGTTCTCCTACAATGAGCAGTTCTTC.

The chain uses TRBV5-1 and TRBJ2-7; TRBD2 is a possible D gene (7 bases). The CDR3 totals 15 residues. The germline V gene has CDR1 SGHRS and CDR2 YFSETQ. Between the trimmed V and J ends, which lost 3 bases and 2 bases, there was a span of 15 bases. CDR3 bases: TGCGCCAGCAGCTCCGGTGGGGGGGCCCCCTACGAGCAGTACTTC. It specifies CASSSGGGAPYEQYF. Looking up the rest from reference TRBV5-1 and TRBJ2-7 gives the full variable domain: KAGVTQTPRYLIKTRGQQVTLSCSPISGHRSVSWYQQTPGQGLQFLFEYFSETQRNKGNFPGRFSGRQFSNSRSEMNVSTLELGDSALYLCASSSGGGAPYEQYFGPGTRLTVT.

The V gene is TRBV10-3, the J gene TRBJ2-3, with 11 bases lining up with TRBD2. CDR3 size: 15 residues. In germline, CDR1 is ENHRY, CDR2 SYGVKD. Unmatched junction bases numbered 4, after V lost 6 bases and J lost 2 bases. The CDR3, as DNA: TGTGCCATCAGACCGGGACTAGCGGACACAGATACGCAGTATTTT. Its translation is CAIRPGLADTDTQYF.

The chain employs TRBV30 and TRBJ1-2; 8 nucleotides align to TRBD1. The ends lost 0 bases at V and 7 bases at J; junction bases unmatched: 7. The CDR3 contains 14 residues. CDR1 is GTSNPN and CDR2 is SVGIG in the germline V gene (reference sequence). CDR3 loop: CAWSVQGRGLGYTF. Here the CDR3 DNA reads TGTGCCTGGAGTGTACAAGGCAGGGGGCTTGGCTACACCTTC.

The chain is built from TRBV5-4 and TRBJ2-5; 15 positions match TRBD2. CDR3 length: 15 residues. V lost 4 bases and J lost 5; bases outside the gene matches: 3. From germline, CDR1 is SGHNT and CDR2 YYREEE (reference sequence). This chain's CDR3 is CASSGLAGGLETQYF. In DNA form, the CDR3 reads TGTGCCAGCAGCGGACTAGCGGGAGGGCTGGAGACCCAGTACTTC.

The gene calls are TRBV15 and TRBJ2-7; no clear D. This CDR3 region has 15 residues. CDR1 and CDR2 from the germline V gene are LNHNV and YYDKDF (reference sequence). V was trimmed by 0 bases and J by 0 bases, leaving 9 bases between them. The CDR3 protein is CATSRELSPSYEQYF. The DNA of the CDR3 is TGTGCCACCAGCAGAGAGTTGTCACCCTCCTACGAGCAGTACTTC.

The chain joins TRBV7-6 to TRBJ1-1; 10 bases are shared with TRBD1. Germline assignment: CDR1 SGHVS and CDR2 FNYEAQ. The junction had 12 bases not matched to a gene; V was cut back by 3 bases and J by 5 bases. The CDR3 consists of 17 residues. This CDR3 is CASSFGPTGGYPTEAFF. CDR3 sequence (DNA): TGTGCCAGCAGCTTTGGTCCGACAGGGGGCTACCCTACTGAAGCTTTCTTT.

V usage is TRBV6-6 and J usage is TRBJ1-3; no clear D. This CDR3 spans 13 amino acids. From germline, CDR1 is MNHNY and CDR2 SVGAGI (reference sequence). V was trimmed by 6 bases and J by 4 bases, leaving 10 bases between them. CDR3: CASRDRMGNTIYF. The CDR3, as DNA: TGTGCCAGCAGGGATCGGATGGGAAACACCATATATTTT.

The CDR3 here is CASTDSRQGASPLHF. The CDR3 coding sequence is TGTGCCAGTACAGATTCCCGGCAGGGGGCTTCACCCCTCCACTTT. The chain links TRBV19 to TRBJ1-6; TRBD1 aligns across 8 bases. CDR1 is LNHDA and CDR2 is SQIVND in the germline V gene (reference sequence). J lost 9 bases, V lost 7 bases, and 11 bases had no gene match. This CDR3 has 15 residues. Full variable domain (remainder filled in from reference TRBV19 and TRBJ1-6): DGGITQSPKYLFRKEGQNVTLSCEQNLNHDAMYWYRQDPGQGLRLIYYSQIVNDFQKGDIAEGYSVSREKKESFPLTVTSAQKNPTAFYLCASTDSRQGASPLHFGNGTRLTVT.

This sequence joins TRBV2 and TRBJ1-5, with TRBD1 as a possible D gene (5 bases). Per the germline V gene, CDR1 is SNHLY and CDR2 is FYNNEI. V lost 2 bases to trimming and J lost 7 bases, with 12 bases between them. The CDR3 has 14 amino acids. This chain's CDR3 is CASSEQGSWQPQHF. The CDR3 coding sequence is TGTGCCAGCAGTGAACAGGGATCGTGGCAGCCCCAGCATTTT.

This chain connects TRBV6-6 to TRBJ2-7; 12 nucleotides match TRBD2. The CDR3 has 13 residues. Germline-derived CDR1 and CDR2 are MNHNY and SVGAGI (reference sequence). V dropped 2 bases and J dropped 7; count of bases not matched to a gene: 0. The CDR3 reads CASSYGTSGEQYF. CDR3 DNA sequence: TGTGCCAGCAGTTACGGGACTAGCGGGGAGCAGTACTTC.

The V gene is TRBV7-9, the J gene TRBJ1-1; D gene unclear. This CDR3 contains 12 residues. Germline V gene lookup returns CDR1 SEHNR and CDR2 FQNEAQ (reference sequence). Trimming stripped 3 bases from V and 7 bases from J, with 9 bases between. The CDR3 loop reads CASSLSAGEAFF. The DNA of the CDR3 is TGTGCCAGCAGCTTGTCGGCCGGTGAAGCTTTCTTT.

This rearrangement joins TRBV15 to TRBJ1-4; D possibly corresponds to TRBD1 (6 bases). The ends were cut back, 0 bases at V and 8 bases at J, with 16 bases in the middle. Germline loops: CDR1 LNHNV, CDR2 YYDKDF (reference sequence). The CDR3 contains 16 residues. The CDR3 here is CATSRDRTGLQEKLFF. The CDR3 region has the DNA TGTGCCACCAGCAGAGATCGAACAGGGCTACAGGAAAAACTGTTTTTT.

To note about this clone: Within the sample, other DNA sequences also encode this same CDR3. This chain joins TRBV27 and TRBJ1-1; possibly TRBD1 for D (6 bases). The CDR3 length is 14 residues. V was cut by 5 bases and J by 0 bases, with 10 bases left in between. In germline, CDR1 is MNHEY, CDR2 SMNVEV (reference sequence). In DNA form, the CDR3 reads TGTGCCAGCAGTCGGACAGCTTTGAACACTGAAGCTTTCTTT. It encodes CASSRTALNTEAFF.